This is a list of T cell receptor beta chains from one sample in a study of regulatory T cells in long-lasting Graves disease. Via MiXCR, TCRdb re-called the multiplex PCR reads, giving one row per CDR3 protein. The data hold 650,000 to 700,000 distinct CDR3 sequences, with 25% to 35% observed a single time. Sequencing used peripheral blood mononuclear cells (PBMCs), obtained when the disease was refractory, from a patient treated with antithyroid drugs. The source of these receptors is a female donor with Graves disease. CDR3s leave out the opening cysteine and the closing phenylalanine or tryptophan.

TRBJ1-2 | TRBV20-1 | SAEGQTGEGGYT
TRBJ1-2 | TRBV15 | ATSRDLGTGASYGYT
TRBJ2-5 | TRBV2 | ASREETQY
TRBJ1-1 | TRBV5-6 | ASSLVHWGTEAF
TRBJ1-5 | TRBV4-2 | ASSQEGKQPQH
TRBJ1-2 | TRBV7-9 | ASSLAVNGYT
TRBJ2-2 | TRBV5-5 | ASSLGLAGAPFANTGELF
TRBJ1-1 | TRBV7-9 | ASSLSVLNTEAF
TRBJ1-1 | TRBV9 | ASSVGSQGGQGNTEAF
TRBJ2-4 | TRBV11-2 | ASGSRGTNIIQY
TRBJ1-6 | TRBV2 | ASGRGDMRNSPLH
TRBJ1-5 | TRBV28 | ASSPHSGGLLSNQPQH
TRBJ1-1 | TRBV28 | ASSPHSSQNTEAF
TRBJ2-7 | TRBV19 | ATQASERAYEQY
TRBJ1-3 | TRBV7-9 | ASSPLTGGNTIY
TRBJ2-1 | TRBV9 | ATSGSLAGADNEQF
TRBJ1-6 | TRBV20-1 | SARDRQGSSYNSPLH
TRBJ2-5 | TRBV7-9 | ASSPEGQAKETQY
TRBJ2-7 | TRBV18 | ASSPNRGQGINEQY
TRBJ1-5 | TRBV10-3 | AISEGGTQH
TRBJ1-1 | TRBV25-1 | ASSDLGGEAF
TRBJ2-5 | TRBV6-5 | ASSYSRGGREGTQY
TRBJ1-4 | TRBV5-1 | ASSPDREGEKLF
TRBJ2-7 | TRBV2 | ASSGAAYEQY
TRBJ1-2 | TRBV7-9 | ASSLHGYT
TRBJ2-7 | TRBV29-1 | SYDGQY
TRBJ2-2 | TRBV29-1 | SALGRYGELF
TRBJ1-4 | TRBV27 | ASRKSMGPGEKLF
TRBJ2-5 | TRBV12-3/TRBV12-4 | TSRRGRGLVETQY
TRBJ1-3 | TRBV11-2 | ASSLDQGRVGNTIY
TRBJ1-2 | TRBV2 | ASSRWKTNAYGYT
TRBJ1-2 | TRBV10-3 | AISEIGSYGYT
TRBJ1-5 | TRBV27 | ASSLTGRNQPQH
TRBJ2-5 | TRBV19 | ASSTVTSGRGGQETQY
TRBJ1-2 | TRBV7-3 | ASSLIPPFYGYT
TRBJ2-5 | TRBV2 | ASSHRGTQETQY
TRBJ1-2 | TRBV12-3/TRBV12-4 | ASSPNTGGYT